This TCR beta chain derives from a study of cytomegalovirus exposure and HLA in healthy donors. Unmatched junction bases numbered 7, after V lost 4 bases and J lost 3 bases. The length of the CDR3 is 16 residues. The germline CDR1 and CDR2 sequences are KGHSH and LQKENI. The table came from immunoSEQ multiplex PCR; TCRdb's copy has only in-frame clones and leaves some out. The table has 100,000 to 150,000 clones, about nine tenths seen once. This sequence was found in a man aged 25 to 45 in good health and CMV-seronegative. Source material: PBMCs. V gene TRBV18 combines with J gene TRBJ2-4; 9 bases align to TRBD1. CDR3 amino acids: CASSLTGGSVKNIQYF. CDR3 nucleotides: TGTGCCAGCTCACTCACAGGGGGCAGTGTCAAAAACATTCAGTACTTC.